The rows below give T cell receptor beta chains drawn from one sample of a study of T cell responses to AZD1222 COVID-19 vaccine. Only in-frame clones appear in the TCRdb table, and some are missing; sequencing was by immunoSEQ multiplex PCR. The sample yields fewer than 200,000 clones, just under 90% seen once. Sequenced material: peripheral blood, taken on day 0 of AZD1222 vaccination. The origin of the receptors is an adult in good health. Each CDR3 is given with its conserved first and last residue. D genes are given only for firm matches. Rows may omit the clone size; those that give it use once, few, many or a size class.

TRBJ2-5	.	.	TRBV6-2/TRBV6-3	TGTGCCAGCAGCCGAGCGGCGGGGGAGACCCAGTACTTC	CASSRAAGETQYF
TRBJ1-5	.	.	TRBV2	TGTGCCAGCACTTCCGGGCTTAGCAATCAGCCCCAGCATTTT	CASTSGLSNQPQHF
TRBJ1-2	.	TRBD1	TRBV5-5	TGTGCCAGCAGCCGGACGGGGGACAGCTATGGCTACACCTTC	CASSRTGDSYGYTF
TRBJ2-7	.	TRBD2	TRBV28	TGTGCCAGCAGTGTTTTAGCGGGCAACCCCTACGAGCAGTACTTC	CASSVLAGNPYEQYF
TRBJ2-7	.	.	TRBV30	TGTGCCTGGAGTCCCAGGCCCACCTACGAGCAGTACTTC	CAWSPRPTYEQYF
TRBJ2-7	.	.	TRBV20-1	TGCAGTGCTTGGGATTACGAGCAGTACTTC	CSAWDYEQYF
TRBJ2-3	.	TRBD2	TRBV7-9	TGTGCCAGCAGCTTAGAACGCGGGGGGGCAGGTGATACGCAGTATTTT	CASSLERGGAGDTQYF
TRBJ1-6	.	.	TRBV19	TGTGCCAGTAGTACGGGGGGTACCTCGTGGAGTTCACCCCTCCACTTT	CASSTGGTSWSSPLHF
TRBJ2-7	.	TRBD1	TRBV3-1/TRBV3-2	TGTGCCAGCAGCCACCTCGGGACAGGGGACTACGAGCAGTACTTC	CASSHLGTGDYEQYF
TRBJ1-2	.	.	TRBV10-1	TGCGCCTCCTCATACGGGACACTCTACTTTAACTATGGCTACACCTTC	CASSYGTLYFNYGYTF
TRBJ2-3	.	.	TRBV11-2	TGTGCCAGCAGCGCGGGGGCAAATACGCAGTATTTT	CASSAGANTQYF
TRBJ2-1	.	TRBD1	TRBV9	TGTGCCACCCAGGGGGTATCGGAATACAATGAGCAGTTCTTC	CATQGVSEYNEQFF
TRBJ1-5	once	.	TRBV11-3	TGTGCCAGCAGCTTACGGCAGGGTAGATCTCATCAGCCCCAGCATTTT	CASSLRQGRSHQPQHF
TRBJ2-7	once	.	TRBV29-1	TGCAGCGTCCAACTTTTCGGGTCCTACTCCTACGAGCAGTACTTC	CSVQLFGSYSYEQYF
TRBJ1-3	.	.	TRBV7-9	TGTGCCACCAAGGAGGGATCTGGAAACACCATATATTTT	CATKEGSGNTIYF
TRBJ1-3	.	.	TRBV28	TGTGCCAGCAGCCCGTATTTTGATAGCTCTGGAAACACCATATATTTT	CASSPYFDSSGNTIYF
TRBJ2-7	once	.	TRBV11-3	TGTGCCAGCAGCTTAGGGTTGAGGGAACCCTACGAGCAGTACTTC	CASSLGLREPYEQYF
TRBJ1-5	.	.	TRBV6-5	TGTGCCAGCAGTACTACAGGGAACAATCAGCCCCAGCATTTT	CASSTTGNNQPQHF
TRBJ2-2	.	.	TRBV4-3	TGCGCCAGCAGCCCGAAAACAGGTTTAGGCGGGGAGCTGTTTTTT	CASSPKTGLGGELFF
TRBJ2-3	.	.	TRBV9	TGTGCCAGCAGCGTAGAGGGCACCACAGATACGCAGTATTTT	CASSVEGTTDTQYF
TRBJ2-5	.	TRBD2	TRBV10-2	TGCGCCAGCAGGGGTACTAGCGGGGGGGCCTTAGAGACCCAGTACTTC	CASRGTSGGALETQYF
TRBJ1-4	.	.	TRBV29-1	TGCAGCGTTGGGATATTGGACAGTGCCAATGAAAAACTGTTTTTT	CSVGILDSANEKLFF
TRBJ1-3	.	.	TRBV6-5	TGTGCCAGCAGTCAGAACGGGAACACCATATATTTT	CASSQNGNTIYF
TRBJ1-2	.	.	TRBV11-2	TGTGCCAGCAGCTTAGTGGCCGGGATGGATGGCTACACCTTC	CASSLVAGMDGYTF
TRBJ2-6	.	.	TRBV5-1	TGCGCCAGCAGCTTGTCTGGGGCCAACGTCCTGACTTTC	CASSLSGANVLTF
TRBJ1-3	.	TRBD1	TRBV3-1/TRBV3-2	TGTGCCAGCAGCCAAAGCACAGGGGGCGGAGGAAACACCATATATTTT	CASSQSTGGGGNTIYF
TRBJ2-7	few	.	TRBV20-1	TGCAGTGCTAAAGCTTACGAGCAGTACTTC	CSAKAYEQYF
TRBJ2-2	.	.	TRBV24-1	TGTGCCACCAGCCGGACCGCCGGGGACGGGGAGCTGTTTTTT	CATSRTAGDGELFF
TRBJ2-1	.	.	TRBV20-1	TGCAGTGCTAGTAGGCCGGGCTCCTACAATGAGCAGTTCTTC	CSASRPGSYNEQFF
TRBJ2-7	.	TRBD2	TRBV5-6	TGTGCCAGCGCGACTAGCGGGATTCCCTACGAGCAGTACTTC	CASATSGIPYEQYF
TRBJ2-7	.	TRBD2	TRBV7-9	TGTGCCAGCAGCTTAGGGTCTGGTCAGACTAGCGGCGAGCAGTACTTC	CASSLGSGQTSGEQYF
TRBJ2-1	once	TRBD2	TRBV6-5	TGTGCCAGCTCGCGACTAGCGGGAGTTCATGAGCAGTTCTTC	CASSRLAGVHEQFF
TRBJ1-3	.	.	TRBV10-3	TGTGCCACTGTGGCCGCCTCTGGAAACACCATATATTTT	CATVAASGNTIYF